These 19 T cell receptor beta chains share one sample of origin, sequenced in a study of blood T cell repertoires in COVID-19. Clones were read by immunoSEQ multiplex PCR, and TCRdb kept only the in-frame ones, dropping some. The data hold 230,000 or so clones, with around 84% observed a single time. The sample consisted of peripheral blood. The receptors were sampled from a man aged 30 to 39 with active or convalescent COVID-19.

This chain connects TRBV12-3 or TRBV12-4 to TRBJ1-2, with D possibly matching TRBD1 (6 bases). With 3 bases removed from V and 4 bases from J, the gap between germline ends came to 9 bases. The CDR3 sequence is 13 residues long. In nucleotides, the CDR3 is TGTGCCAGCAGTTTGGTGACAGGCTATGGCTACACCTTC. Protein product: CASSLVTGYGYTF.

V gene TRBV2 combines with J gene TRBJ2-7; weak D call: TRBD2 (6 bases). The CDR3 extends over 14 amino acids. The V end was cut by 9 bases, the J end by 5 bases, with 20 bases between. CDR1 and CDR2 from the germline V gene are SNHLY and FYNNEI. CDR3 amino acids: CASKDPRRGNEQYF. CDR3 bases: TGTGCCAGTAAAGACCCCCGTCGGGGGAACGAGCAGTACTTC.

This clone appeared once. J is TRBJ2-2 and V is TRBV9; TRBD2 agrees at 9 bases. Trimming removed 10 bases from V and 3 bases from J; junction bases left unmatched: 10. The CDR3 covers 15 residues. Germline CDR1 and CDR2: SGDLS and YYNGEE. This CDR3 reads CARRGRGGHTGELFF. The CDR3 DNA sequence: TGTGCCCGCCGCGGGCGGGGGGGCCACACCGGGGAGCTGTTTTTT.

The chain links TRBV5-1 to TRBJ2-5; D not certain. The ends were cut back, 4 bases at V and 2 bases at J, with 3 bases in the middle. The germline V gene encodes CDR1 SGHRS and CDR2 YFSETQ. The CDR3 is made up of 11 amino acids. CDR3 sequence reads: CASSLQETQYF. CDR3 DNA sequence: TGCGCCAGCAGCCTACAAGAGACCCAGTACTTC.

This rearrangement joins TRBV19 to TRBJ1-2, with D possibly being TRBD1 (6 bases). This CDR3 contains 14 residues. The V gene lost 2 bases and the J gene lost 8 bases, with 15 bases spanning the gap. Germline V gene data show CDR1 as LNHDA and CDR2 as SQIVND (reference sequence). The CDR3 nucleotides read TGTGCCAGTAGTATATCCAGGGGCCCCCGAGGCTACACCTTC. It specifies CASSISRGPRGYTF.

This rearrangement joins TRBV6-4 to TRBJ2-2, with 10 nucleotides matching TRBD2. This CDR3 is built from 14 residues. The V and J ends lost 4 bases and 4 bases, in that order; junction bases with no gene match: 0. The germline V gene has CDR1 MRHNA and CDR2 SNTAGT. CDR3 amino acids: CASSASGGTGELFF. In DNA, the CDR3 is TGTGCCAGCAGTGCTAGCGGGGGCACCGGGGAGCTGTTTTTT.

This chain connects TRBV18 to TRBJ1-3; 7 positions agree with TRBD1. Germline assignment: CDR1 KGHSH and CDR2 LQKENI. The V gene end was trimmed by 3 bases and the J gene end by 0 bases; junction bases not matched to a gene: 5. This CDR3 contains 16 residues. DNA of the CDR3: TGTGCCAGCTCACCTAGGACAGGCACCTCTGGAAACACCATATATTTT. This encodes CASSPRTGTSGNTIYF.

The V and J genes are TRBV7-2 and TRBJ1-1; no reliable D call. The V gene's germline CDR1 is SGHTA and CDR2 FQGNSA. V lost 2 bases to trimming and J lost 5 bases, with 12 bases between them. CDR3 length equals 14 residues. The CDR3 nucleotides are TGTGCCAGCAGCTTAAGCGTCGGAGGGACTGAAGCTTTCTTT. This codes for CASSLSVGGTEAFF.

The chain recombines TRBV7-8 with TRBJ1-3; no definite D call. The CDR3 totals 14 residues. V dropped 3 bases and J dropped 4 bases, with 10 bases sitting between them. From germline, CDR1 is SGHVS and CDR2 FQNEAQ. In DNA, the CDR3 is TGTGCCAGCAGCTTCGCTAATCCAGGAAACACCATATATTTT. This sequence encodes CASSFANPGNTIYF. Together with reference TRBV7-8 and TRBJ1-3, the CDR3 gives the full variable domain: GAGVSQSPRYKVAKRGQDVALRCDPISGHVSLFWYQQALGQGPEFLTYFQNEAQLDKSGLPSDRFFAERPEGSVSTLKIQRTQQEDSAVYLCASSFANPGNTIYFGEGSWLTVV.

A remark on this clone: Germline and junction disagree at one end, which may indicate a read error. This rearrangement joins TRBV28 to TRBJ1-2, with TRBD1 as a possible D gene (6 bases). CDR1 is MDHEN, CDR2 SYDVKM, per germline. There are 13 residues in the CDR3. The CDR3 DNA reads as TGTGCCAGCAGTTTGAGGACAGCCACCTCTTCCTCCTTC. It yields the protein CASSLRTATSSSF.

As to this clone: A read error may produce the germline difference seen at one junction end. The V and J genes are TRBV7-2 and TRBJ2-7, with D possibly being TRBD1 (6 bases). Germline V CDR1 and CDR2: SGHTA, FQGNSA. CDR3 size: 14 residues. For the CDR3, the DNA is TGTGCCAGCAGTTCCGGGACAAGGGGGTCATTTTGGGACTTC. Residues: CASSSGTRGSFWDF.

J is TRBJ1-2 and V is TRBV24-1; D may be TRBD1 (5 bases). Germline CDR1 and CDR2: KGHDR and SFDVKD. The CDR3 runs 12 residues. The V end lost 4 bases, the J end lost 5 bases, and 7 bases lay between the germline ends. The CDR3: CATSEQAYGYTF. The DNA for the CDR3 is TGTGCCACCAGTGAACAGGCTTATGGCTACACCTTC.

The chain combines TRBV5-1 with TRBJ2-3; D perhaps matches TRBD2 (5 bases). There are 15 residues in the CDR3. V gave up 0 bases and J gave up 3 bases, with 11 bases separating them. Germline lookup yields CDR1 SGHRS and CDR2 YFSETQ. CDR3 loop: CASSLAGIGTDTQYF. The DNA for the CDR3 is TGCGCCAGCAGCTTGGCCGGGATAGGAACAGATACGCAGTATTTT.

This clone has a single count. This chain uses TRBV4-3 with TRBJ2-3; 7 nucleotides align to TRBD2. The CDR3 is made up of 15 amino acids. Trimming cost V 0 bases and J 4 bases; bases outside gene matches: 4. Germline CDR1 reads LGHNA; CDR2 reads YSLEER. Here the CDR3 reads CASSQDRGLADTQYF. The CDR3 DNA is TGCGCCAGCAGCCAAGATCGCGGACTAGCAGATACGCAGTATTTT.

The V call is TRBV29-1, the J call TRBJ1-4, with D possibly TRBD1 on 6 matching bases. Germline V gives CDR1 SQVTM, CDR2 ANQGSEA. Trimming pared 4 bases from V and 8 bases from J, leaving 17 bases between. The CDR3 runs 14 residues. The CDR3 sequence: CSVVGGEIGEKLFF. In nucleotides, the CDR3 is TGCAGCGTTGTAGGGGGGGAGATAGGAGAAAAACTGTTTTTT.

The chain is built from TRBV18 and TRBJ2-4, with TRBD2 matching 10 bases. The CDR3 runs to 21 residues. The V segment lost 0 bases and the J segment 6 bases; nucleotides outside the gene matches: 20. The germline V gene has CDR1 KGHSH and CDR2 LQKENI. CDR3 DNA sequence: TGTGCCAGCTCACCACCGGTAGGAGTAGCGGGAGGACTAACAGGGGGAAACATTCAGTACTTC. Translating it yields CASSPPVGVAGGLTGGNIQYF.

The genes are TRBV12-3 or TRBV12-4 and TRBJ1-3; D is ambiguous. The V end lost 1 base, the J end lost 10 bases, and 11 bases lay between the germline ends. The CDR3 has 13 amino acids. Here the CDR3 reads CASSLGSRRTIYF. CDR3 DNA: TGTGCCAGCAGTTTAGGCTCAAGGAGGACCATATATTTT.

The genes are TRBV4-3 and TRBJ1-2, with D possibly TRBD1 on 6 matching bases. The CDR3 totals 17 residues. V lost 3 bases and J 6 bases, leaving 23 bases between the germline ends. Germline lookup yields CDR1 LGHNA and CDR2 YSLEER. The CDR3 region has the DNA TGCGCCAGCAGCCAGGACTCTACAGGGAACTCCTGGGATGGCTACACCTTC. This translates into CASSQDSTGNSWDGYTF.

This clone was seen more than once but under ten times. This chain connects TRBV18 to TRBJ2-2; possible D gene TRBD2, 5 bases. V lost 5 bases and J lost 7, with 17 bases in between. Germline V lookup: CDR1 KGHSH, CDR2 LQKENI. This CDR3 is built from 15 residues. DNA of the CDR3: TGTGCCAGCTCATTCACTCCCTCGGGGATCGGGGAGCTGTTTTTT. As protein: CASSFTPSGIGELFF.